Each of the 8 T cell receptor beta chains below was sequenced from the same sample in a study of cytomegalovirus exposure and HLA in healthy donors. The PCR made use of 60 Vbeta and 13 Jbeta primers. Repertoires were generated with immunoSEQ multiplex PCR, while TCRdb's copy carries only in-frame clones and drops some. The listing records 75,000 to 100,000 clones. The sequencing sample was made of PBMCs. These receptors originate from a woman aged 55-75 years in good health and CMV-seronegative.

This chain joins TRBV19 and TRBJ1-2; TRBD1 agrees at 8 bases. Per the germline V gene, CDR1 is LNHDA and CDR2 is SQIVND (reference sequence). Germline trimming cut 10 bases from V and 5 bases from J; bases unmatched to any gene: 12. The CDR3 has 14 residues. The CDR3 DNA sequence: TGTGCCACTCACCGCGGACAGGGAGGGTATGGCTACACCTTC. It yields the protein CATHRGQGGYGYTF.

The chain recombines TRBV6-6 with TRBJ1-4; possible D gene TRBD1, 6 bases. The CDR3 consists of 13 residues. The germline V gene encodes CDR1 MNHNY and CDR2 SVGAGI (reference sequence). The CDR3 bases are TGTACCACCAGAACAGGGATAAATGAAAAACTGTTTTTT. This codes for CTTRTGINEKLFF.

This sequence joins TRBV6-5 and TRBJ1-5; 7 bases agree with TRBD1. Germline CDR1 MNHEY, CDR2 SVGAGI. The CDR3 has 15 residues. V shed 8 bases and J 4 bases; nucleotides not matched to a gene: 11. The CDR3 is CASSAGTATNQPQHF. The CDR3 nucleotides are TGTGCCAGCTCTGCTGGGACAGCGACGAATCAGCCCCAGCATTTT.

The chain uses TRBV29-1 and TRBJ2-7; D is uncertain. Germline CDR1 and CDR2: SQVTM and ANQGSEA. The CDR3 covers 11 residues. Trimming removed 2 bases from V and 3 bases from J, with 5 bases in between. As DNA, the CDR3 is TGCAGCGTTGAACAACACTACGAGCAGTACTTC. Translation: CSVEQHYEQYF.

The rearrangement links TRBV9 to TRBJ1-1; TRBD1 agrees at 9 bases. CDR3 length equals 14 residues. J gave up 3 bases and V 3 bases, and 3 bases lay outside the gene matches. Per germline, CDR1 SGDLS and CDR2 YYNGEE. The CDR3 DNA reads TGTGCCAGCAGCGAGGGGACAGGGCACACTGAAGCTTTCTTT. It is translated as CASSEGTGHTEAFF.

The rearrangement joins TRBV11-2 to TRBJ1-6; D is perhaps TRBD1 (5 bases). The germline gives CDR1 SGHAT, CDR2 FQNNGV. The length of the CDR3 is 17 residues. V shed 5 bases and J shed 5 bases, with 19 bases lying between them. The CDR3 DNA reads as TGTGCCAGCAGCCCCCGCTCCACAGGAGCCCATAATTCACCCCTCCACTTT. This codes for CASSPRSTGAHNSPLHF. Variable domain in full (rest from reference TRBV11-2 and TRBJ1-6): EAGVAQSPRYKIIEKRQSVAFWCNPISGHATLYWYQQILGQGPKLLIQFQNNGVVDDSQLPKDRFSAERLKGVDSTLKIQPAKLEDSAVYLCASSPRSTGAHNSPLHFGNGTRLTVT.

The rearrangement joins TRBV10-3 to TRBJ2-5, with 8 bases aligning to TRBD1. The length of the CDR3 is 14 residues. The V gene end was trimmed by 4 bases and the J gene end by 11 bases; junction bases not matched to a gene: 12. Germline V gives CDR1 ENHRY, CDR2 SYGVKD. The CDR3 DNA is TGTGCCATCAGTGCTGGGGACAGGCCTAGGGAGCAGTACTTC. It yields the protein CAISAGDRPREQYF.

The rearrangement links TRBV7-2 to TRBJ1-2; 7 positions match TRBD1. The J segment lost 6 bases and the V segment lost 4 bases, leaving 5 bases of the junction unmatched. Germline V gives CDR1 SGHTA, CDR2 FQGNSA. This CDR3 has 13 amino acids. The CDR3 loop reads CASSYEQGHGYTF. DNA for the CDR3: TGTGCCAGCAGCTACGAACAGGGGCATGGCTACACCTTC.